Presented here are 23 T cell receptor beta chains from one specimen sequenced in a study of OX40 agonist ivuxolimab in advanced cancers. The data were produced by immunoSEQ multiplex PCR, yet TCRdb's version contains in-frame clones alone and is incomplete. The repertoire holds 60,000 to 85,000 clones, 80% to 95% seen once, with roughly 9% in the top ten. Sequences were derived from CD4+ or CD8+ T cells sorted from blood, sampled in a trial of the OX40 agonist ivuxolimab. The receptors were sampled from an adult with an advanced solid tumor such as melanoma, head and neck, liver or kidney cancer.

J is TRBJ1-1 and V is TRBV5-6; no firm D call. This CDR3 is 13 amino acids long. Germline lookup yields CDR1 SGHDT and CDR2 YYEEEE. V was clipped by 0 bases and J by 5 bases, with 8 bases between them. CDR3 in DNA: TGTGCCAGCAGCTTGGCGTCGGGTACTGAAGCTTTCTTT. It encodes CASSLASGTEAFF.

The gene calls are TRBV11-2 and TRBJ2-1; maybe TRBD2 (6 bases). The ends were cut back, 4 bases at V and 0 bases at J, with 16 bases in the middle. The CDR3 loop spans 17 amino acids. In germline, CDR1 is SGHAT, CDR2 FQNNGV. For the CDR3, the DNA is TGTGCCAGCAGCTCCCCGGGGGTACTTAGCTCCTACAATGAGCAGTTCTTC. This encodes CASSSPGVLSSYNEQFF.

The chain is built from TRBV29-1 and TRBJ2-5, with TRBD1 as a possible D gene (6 bases). Germline V gene sequence: CDR1 SQVTM, CDR2 ANQGSEA. V was clipped by 5 bases and J by 4 bases, with 11 bases between them. This CDR3 is built from 12 residues. CDR3 sequence (DNA): TGCAGCGTTAGTCAGGGGATAGAGACCCAGTACTTC. Encoded protein: CSVSQGIETQYF. The full variable domain, its missing parts supplied by reference TRBV29-1 and TRBJ2-5, is SAVISQKPSRDICQRGTSLTIQCQVDSQVTMMFWYRQQPGQSLTLIATANQGSEATYESGFVIDKFPISRPNLTFSTLTVSNMSPEDSSIYLCSVSQGIETQYFGPGTRLLVL.

The rearrangement joins TRBV7-8 to TRBJ1-3; tentatively, D is TRBD1 (5 bases). There are 15 residues in the CDR3. Germline CDR1 SGHVS, CDR2 FQNEAQ. V lost 2 bases and J lost 4, with 12 bases in between. CDR3 sequence (DNA): TGTGCCAGCAGCTTACCCGGGACGGTGGGAAACACCATATATTTT. As protein: CASSLPGTVGNTIYF.

The chain recombines TRBV23-1 with TRBJ2-1, with TRBD1 matching over 9 bases. TRBV23-1 is noted as an ORF with a role that remains uncertain. The CDR3 is made up of 15 amino acids. After removal of 6 bases from V and 3 bases from J, the junction contained 6 bases not matched to a gene. CDR3 bases: TGCGCCAGCAGCCGGCGGGACAGGGTCTACAATGAGCAGTTCTTC. This gives the protein CASSRRDRVYNEQFF.

The chain couples TRBV7-9 to TRBJ2-5; TRBD1 might be the D (6 bases). Germline V gives CDR1 SEHNR, CDR2 FQNEAQ (reference sequence). V dropped 0 bases and J dropped 1 base, with 9 bases sitting between them. This CDR3 has 15 amino acids. The CDR3 spells CASSLAAGAQETQYF. In DNA, the CDR3 is TGTGCCAGCAGCTTAGCGGCAGGGGCCCAAGAGACCCAGTACTTC.

The rearrangement links TRBV4-2 to TRBJ2-7, with 7 bases fitting TRBD2. Looked up from germline, CDR1 is LGHNA and CDR2 is YNFKEQ. The CDR3 totals 14 residues. After removal of 8 bases from V and 1 base from J, the junction contained 8 bases not matched to a gene. CDR3 loop: CASGGGGESYEQYF. CDR3 DNA sequence: TGTGCCAGCGGGGGGGGAGGGGAATCCTACGAGCAGTACTTC.

The chain links TRBV7-9 to TRBJ2-1, with TRBD1 matching 8 bases. CDR3 length equals 16 residues. The ends lost 4 bases at V and 4 bases at J; junction bases unmatched: 9. The germline CDR1 and CDR2 sequences are SEHNR and FQNEAQ (reference sequence). CDR3 sequence: CASSSRQGNLYNEQFF. CDR3 bases: TGTGCCAGCAGCTCGCGACAGGGGAACCTATACAATGAGCAGTTCTTC.

The chain employs TRBV5-1 and TRBJ1-1; D gene uncertain. This CDR3 spans 14 amino acids. Germline values: CDR1 SGHRS, CDR2 YFSETQ. The germline V and J ends were trimmed by 3 bases and 2 bases, with 11 bases remaining between them. This chain's CDR3 is CASSWRRDNTEAFF. For the CDR3, the DNA is TGCGCCAGCAGCTGGAGGAGGGATAACACTGAAGCTTTCTTT.

This chain connects TRBV7-3 to TRBJ2-1; D is possibly TRBD2 (6 bases). V shed 5 bases and J shed 5 bases, with 13 bases lying between them. Germline V gene sequence: CDR1 SGHTA, CDR2 FQGTGA. This CDR3 is 14 amino acids long. The CDR3 region has the DNA TGTGCCAGCAGCCTATCGGGACTCGACAATGAGCAGTTCTTC. Translation gives CASSLSGLDNEQFF.

The rearrangement uses TRBV5-1 and TRBJ2-7; 9 bases align to TRBD2. The V segment lost 4 bases and the J segment 2 bases; nucleotides outside the gene matches: 4. Germline CDR1 is SGHRS and CDR2 is YFSETQ. The CDR3 sequence is 14 residues long. The CDR3 DNA is TGCGCCAGCAGCGATAGCGGGGGACCCTACGAGCAGTACTTC. It translates to CASSDSGGPYEQYF.

The sample holds one count of this clone. DNA of the CDR3: TGTGCCAGCAGACTTCAGGGTACGAACACTGAAGCTTTCTTT. This codes for CASRLQGTNTEAFF. This chain links TRBV19 with TRBJ1-1; tentative D call: TRBD1 (5 bases). Trimming left V 9 bases short and J 1 base short, with 15 bases between. Germline V gene data show CDR1 as LNHDA and CDR2 as SQIVND (reference sequence). This CDR3 has 14 amino acids.

This clone was found once. The chain joins TRBV5-1 to TRBJ1-6, with D hard to call. V shed 6 bases and J shed 9 bases, with 16 bases lying between them. Germline CDR1 and CDR2: SGHRS and YFSETQ. The CDR3 contains 14 residues. This CDR3 is CASIWTGRRSPLHF. The CDR3 DNA sequence: TGCGCCAGCATCTGGACGGGGAGACGTTCACCCCTCCACTTT.

J is TRBJ2-7 and V is TRBV5-1, with 11 bases that match TRBD1. This CDR3 is 17 amino acids long. J lost 3 bases, V lost 7 bases, and 15 bases had no gene match. The V gene's germline CDR1 is SGHRS and CDR2 YFSETQ. CDR3 bases: TGCGCCAGCTCGGGGCCCCAGGGACAGGGGGACATCTACGAGCAGTACTTC. Translation: CASSGPQGQGDIYEQYF.

The genes are TRBV6-1 and TRBJ2-3; D possibly corresponds to TRBD2 (5 bases). The V gene's germline CDR1 is MNHNS and CDR2 SASEGT. V dropped 2 bases and J dropped 3 bases, with 15 bases sitting between them. The CDR3 has 16 amino acids. CDR3 sequence (DNA): TGTGCCAGCAGTGAAAGCTTCGGGGTTTGGACAGATACGCAGTATTTT. Protein: CASSESFGVWTDTQYF.

V and J are TRBV9 and TRBJ2-5; the match to TRBD1 covers 9 bases. V lost 5 bases to trimming and J lost 4 bases; unmatched junction nucleotides: 9. There are 15 residues in the CDR3. The germline V gene has CDR1 SGDLS and CDR2 YYNGEE. The CDR3 is CASSDGTGFGETQYF. CDR3 DNA: TGTGCCAGCAGTGACGGGACAGGGTTTGGAGAGACCCAGTACTTC.

The genes are TRBV14 and TRBJ1-6, with D uncertain. Trimming cost V 2 bases and J 9 bases, with 14 bases left between them. The CDR3 spans 15 residues. The germline V gene encodes CDR1 SGHDN and CDR2 FVKESK. CDR3 DNA: TGTGCCAGCAGCCAAAAGCCAGGACCCCGTTCACCCCTCCACTTT. This translates into CASSQKPGPRSPLHF.

J is TRBJ2-3 and V is TRBV11-2, with 7 bases that match TRBD2. The germline CDR1 and CDR2 sequences are SGHAT and FQNNGV. The CDR3 is 15 amino acids. Losses at the gene ends were 4 bases for V and 8 bases for J; bases not matched to a gene: 12. Written as DNA, the CDR3 is TGTGCCAGCAGCTCGACCCGGGACTACGGGGGTACGCAGTATTTT. Translated, it gives CASSSTRDYGGTQYF.

The chain combines TRBV4-1 with TRBJ2-7, with 10 bases that match TRBD1. CDR1 MGHRA and CDR2 YSYEKL come from the germline V gene. The CDR3 length is 16 residues. J gave up 4 bases and V 0 bases, and 6 bases lay outside the gene matches. The CDR3 DNA reads TGCGCCAGCAGCCAAGATCCGGGACAGGGGAAGTACGAGCAGTACTTC. Its protein product is CASSQDPGQGKYEQYF.

This chain uses TRBV10-3 with TRBJ2-1; D not certain. The germline V gene has CDR1 ENHRY and CDR2 SYGVKD. The CDR3 consists of 14 residues. V was cut by 10 bases and J by 6 bases, with 19 bases left in between. CDR3 in amino acids: CATQFRLDINEQFF. CDR3 DNA sequence: TGTGCCACCCAGTTCCGTCTAGATATCAATGAGCAGTTCTTC.

The chain carries TRBV9 and TRBJ1-1; D uncertain. The CDR3 consists of 11 residues. V lost 0 bases, J lost 8 bases, and 5 bases lay in between. The germline V gene has CDR1 SGDLS and CDR2 YYNGEE. CDR3 loop: CASSVAREAFF. The CDR3 bases are TGTGCCAGCAGCGTAGCCAGGGAAGCTTTCTTT.

This rearrangement joins TRBV7-3 to TRBJ2-1, with D possibly TRBD2 on 6 matching bases. There are 12 residues in the CDR3. Germline CDR1 is SGHTA and CDR2 is FQGTGA. Trimming left V 1 base short and J 8 bases short, with 6 bases between. The CDR3 DNA sequence: TGTGCCAGCAGCTTAAGGGGGGATGAGCAGTTCTTC. Its translation: CASSLRGDEQFF.

The chain has TRBV4-1 and TRBJ2-7; D gene ambiguous. From germline, CDR1 is MGHRA and CDR2 YSYEKL. There are 16 residues in the CDR3. V lost 7 bases, J lost 0 bases, and 19 bases lay in between. The CDR3 sequence is CASTLRTDGSSYEQYF. In nucleotides, the CDR3 is TGCGCCAGCACCTTACGAACGGACGGCAGCTCCTACGAGCAGTACTTC.